This section outlines one T cell receptor beta chain sequence together with its context. These data belong to a study of blood T cell repertoires in COVID-19. For the study at large: From T cells, B-cell-depleted T cells, or PBMCs came the material, which was cDNA or gDNA.

The method was immunoSEQ multiplex PCR; TCRdb's version includes in-frame clones alone and lacks a portion of them. The sample records 200,000 to 250,000 clones, 75% to 85% being singletons. Per the germline V gene, CDR1 is LNHDA and CDR2 is SQIVND (reference sequence). This CDR3 has 13 amino acids. V shed 5 bases, J shed 8 bases, and the junction held 4 bases outside the gene matches. This chain connects TRBV19 to TRBJ1-4; 8 bases are shared with TRBD1. The receptor's source is an elderly woman with COVID-19, enrolled during active disease. Sequencing was done on a sample of peripheral blood. This CDR3 reads CASSRDRREKLFF. CDR3 DNA sequence: TGTGCCAGTAGTCGGGACAGGAGGGAAAAACTGTTTTTT.